These 17 T cell receptor beta chains originate from one sample sequenced in a study of long-term antiretroviral therapy in people with HIV. At the survey level, the v3.0 immunoSEQ assay was run. Here immunoSEQ multiplex PCR was the method, and the copy in TCRdb shows in-frame clones only, minus some. The sample consists of under 25,000 clones, 75% to 90% of them appearing once. Sequencing was performed on unsorted PBMCs, taken 0.2 years after starting antiretroviral therapy. Every receptor here comes from a woman in her 40s with HIV.

The chain's CDR3 is CASSRPGDYGYTF. CDR3 nucleotide sequence: TGTGCCAGCAGCCGGCCAGGGGACTATGGCTACACCTTC. This sequence joins TRBV6-5 and TRBJ1-2; tentatively, D is TRBD1 (6 bases). CDR1 is MNHEY and CDR2 is SVGAGI in the germline V gene. The CDR3 runs 13 residues. V lost 6 bases, J lost 3 bases, and 11 bases lay in between.

V usage is TRBV28 and J usage is TRBJ2-7, with 9 positions matching TRBD2. Germline trimming cut 7 bases from V and 1 base from J; bases unmatched to any gene: 5. The CDR3 covers 14 residues. CDR1 is MDHEN and CDR2 is SYDVKM in the germline V gene. CDR3 sequence reads: CASTRGLASYEQYF. The CDR3 DNA is TGTGCCAGCACCCGGGGACTAGCTTCCTACGAGCAGTACTTC.

This clone appeared a few times. The chain combines TRBV6-5 with TRBJ2-1, with D perhaps matching TRBD2 (5 bases). The germline gives CDR1 MNHEY, CDR2 SVGAGI. The CDR3 is made up of 15 amino acids. V was shortened by 5 bases and J by 0 bases, with 11 bases between the two germline ends. Here the CDR3 reads CASSIGLSSYNEQFF. The CDR3, as DNA: TGTGCCAGCAGTATAGGACTCAGCTCCTACAATGAGCAGTTCTTC.

The V call is TRBV11-3, the J call TRBJ2-4; D could derive from TRBD1 or TRBD2 (5 bases each). Germline CDR1 and CDR2: SGHNT and YENEEA. The CDR3 extends over 12 amino acids. Trimming took off 5 bases at V and 8 bases at J, with 10 bases between the two ends. The CDR3 spells CASSLQGDIQYF. CDR3 coding DNA: TGTGCCAGCAGCCTTCAGGGAGACATTCAGTACTTC.

V is TRBV2 and J is TRBJ2-5; D might be TRBD2 (5 bases). CDR3 length equals 13 residues. Trimming stripped 5 bases from V and 2 bases from J, with 9 bases between. Germline CDR1 is SNHLY and CDR2 is FYNNEI. CDR3 DNA sequence: TGTGCCAGCAGTAACCGGGATCAAGAGACCCAGTACTTC. This encodes CASSNRDQETQYF. The variable domain in full, with the rest retrieved from reference TRBV2 and TRBJ2-5, is EPEVTQTPSHQVTQMGQEVILRCVPISNHLYFYWYRQILGQKVEFLVSFYNNEISEKSEIFDDQFSVERPDGSNFTLKIRSTKLEDSAMYFCASSNRDQETQYFGPGTRLLVL.

The CDR3 is CASSWDRASNEQYF. CDR3 nucleotide sequence: TGTGCCAGCAGCTGGGACAGGGCTAGTAACGAGCAGTACTTC. V is TRBV7-2 and J is TRBJ2-7; 9 bases map to TRBD1. Germline V gene lookup returns CDR1 SGHTA and CDR2 FQGNSA. This CDR3 has 14 amino acids. Germline trimming cut 4 bases from V and 5 bases from J; bases unmatched to any gene: 6.

The chain employs TRBV4-1 and TRBJ2-5; 7 nucleotides align to TRBD1. Germline V CDR1 and CDR2: MGHRA, YSYEKL. Trimming took 2 bases from V and 5 from J; bases not matched to a gene: 8. There are 15 residues in the CDR3. The chain's CDR3 is CASSQLDRVGETQYF. CDR3 sequence (DNA): TGCGCCAGCAGCCAACTAGACAGGGTGGGGGAGACCCAGTACTTC.

The J gene is TRBJ2-4, the V gene TRBV6-5; D possibly corresponds to TRBD1 (5 bases). The germline CDR1 and CDR2 sequences are MNHEY and SVGAGI. CDR3 size: 15 residues. The ends were cut back, 4 bases at V and 3 bases at J, with 13 bases in the middle. The CDR3 sequence is CASSSAGSGKNIQYF. CDR3 DNA: TGTGCCAGCAGTTCGGCAGGGTCAGGCAAAAACATTCAGTACTTC.

This chain joins TRBV5-4 and TRBJ1-1; D may be TRBD1 (5 bases). V lost 7 bases and J lost 6, with 22 bases in between. CDR3 length: 15 residues. Germline V lookup: CDR1 SGHNT, CDR2 YYREEE (reference sequence). The CDR3 region has the DNA TGTGCCAGCTACTCGTCCGGGACTTTTTTAGCTGAAGCTTTCTTT. Protein product: CASYSSGTFLAEAFF.

CDR3 in amino acids: CASSYRASGGQLYNEQFF. The DNA of the CDR3 is TGTGCCAGCAGCTACCGGGCTAGCGGGGGTCAACTCTACAATGAGCAGTTCTTC. This chain joins TRBV11-2 and TRBJ2-1; 10 positions agree with TRBD2. CDR3 size: 18 residues. Germline V lookup: CDR1 SGHAT, CDR2 FQNNGV. With 4 bases clipped from V and 3 bases from J, the junction kept 12 bases outside the gene matches. Full variable domain (rest looked up from reference TRBV11-2 and TRBJ2-1): EAGVAQSPRYKIIEKRQSVAFWCNPISGHATLYWYQQILGQGPKLLIQFQNNGVVDDSQLPKDRFSAERLKGVDSTLKIQPAKLEDSAVYLCASSYRASGGQLYNEQFFGPGTRLTVL.

The chain has TRBV6-6 and TRBJ2-1, with 8 nucleotides matching TRBD1. V shed 6 bases, J shed 8 bases, and the junction held 9 bases outside the gene matches. Germline V lookup: CDR1 MNHNY, CDR2 SVGAGI (reference sequence). The CDR3 totals 14 residues. This CDR3 reads CASSIGQGGYEQFF. The CDR3 DNA is TGTGCCAGCAGCATAGGACAGGGTGGGTATGAGCAGTTCTTC.

The rearrangement uses TRBV7-9 and TRBJ2-2, with a possible D match to TRBD2 (6 bases). The V end was cut by 6 bases, the J end by 3 bases, with 17 bases between. The V gene's germline CDR1 is SEHNR and CDR2 FQNEAQ (reference sequence). The CDR3 totals 16 residues. The CDR3 nucleotides read TGTGCCAGCAGTTACCAATCGGAGGGAGACACCGGGGAGCTGTTTTTT. The encoded protein is CASSYQSEGDTGELFF.

CDR3 bases: TGTGCCAGCAGGGTCCCCCTCTCCTACGAGCAGTACTTC. Protein product: CASRVPLSYEQYF. The chain is built from TRBV11-2 and TRBJ2-7; D gene unclear. Trimming left V 6 bases short and J 0 bases short, with 9 bases between. Looked up from germline, CDR1 is SGHAT and CDR2 is FQNNGV. This CDR3 region has 13 residues. Full variable domain (missing parts from reference TRBV11-2 and TRBJ2-7): EAGVAQSPRYKIIEKRQSVAFWCNPISGHATLYWYQQILGQGPKLLIQFQNNGVVDDSQLPKDRFSAERLKGVDSTLKIQPAKLEDSAVYLCASRVPLSYEQYFGPGTRLTVT.

The V call is TRBV30, the J call TRBJ1-3; D is unresolved. V was cut by 8 bases and J by 0 bases, with 8 bases left in between. The CDR3 has 12 residues. CDR1 GTSNPN and CDR2 SVGIG come from the germline V gene (reference sequence). CDR3 amino acids: CAGVGSGNTIYF. The CDR3 nucleotides are TGTGCCGGGGTGGGCTCTGGAAACACCATATATTTT.

The CDR3 sequence is CASRPPGRGNTIYF. DNA for the CDR3: TGTGCCAGCCGCCCGCCAGGGAGGGGAAACACCATATATTTT. The rearrangement joins TRBV11-2 to TRBJ1-3; weak D call: TRBD1 (5 bases). The CDR3 is made up of 14 amino acids. Germline CDR1 reads SGHAT; CDR2 reads FQNNGV. Trimming stripped 8 bases from V and 4 bases from J, with 15 bases between.

The CDR3 nucleotides read TGTGCCAGCTCACCATTACAGGGGGCGGGCAATGAGCAGTTCTTC. This encodes CASSPLQGAGNEQFF. The chain joins TRBV18 to TRBJ2-1, with 9 bases aligning to TRBD1. Germline V gene lookup returns CDR1 KGHSH and CDR2 LQKENI. This CDR3 spans 15 amino acids. J lost 6 bases, V lost 2 bases, and 5 bases had no gene match.

The gene calls are TRBV5-1 and TRBJ2-5; 7 positions match TRBD1. Trimming at V came to 2 bases and at J to 5 bases, leaving 9 bases not matched to a gene. This CDR3 contains 15 residues. Germline CDR1 and CDR2: SGHRS and YFSETQ. This CDR3 is CASSFYTGVGETQYF. CDR3 DNA sequence: TGCGCCAGCAGCTTCTATACAGGGGTCGGGGAGACCCAGTACTTC.